This TCR beta chain was recorded in a study of cytomegalovirus exposure and HLA in healthy donors. Concerning this clone: What it recognizes is unknown.

There were likely unrecorded immune exposures, though donors were nominally healthy when sampled. 60 Vbeta and 13 Jbeta primers were used in PCR. The method was immunoSEQ multiplex PCR; TCRdb's version includes in-frame clones alone and lacks a portion of them. The sample has 70,000 to 75,000 clones. Notes on the study in general: Most TCRs appeared rarely, but some public TCRs recurred in many donors. In a later analysis, V- and J-gene trimming of beta chains associated with a DCLRE1C missense variant, replicated independently.

Looked up from germline, CDR1 is KGHSH and CDR2 is LQKENI. Germline trimming cut 0 bases from V and 0 bases from J; bases unmatched to any gene: 7. The CDR3 runs 19 residues. This chain connects TRBV18 to TRBJ2-7; TRBD2 matches at 14 bases. The source is a female donor in good health and CMV-seropositive. Sequencing input: PBMCs. CDR3: CASSPPRLAGGPDSYEQYF. The CDR3 nucleotides read TGTGCCAGCTCACCACCGAGACTAGCGGGGGGGCCGGACTCCTACGAGCAGTACTTC.